This T cell receptor beta chain stems from a study of technical replicates of blood from a few donors. CDR1 and CDR2 (germline): SGHRS, YFSETQ. Deletions cut 2 bases from V and 8 bases from J, with 17 bases between. This CDR3 is 16 amino acids long. Assay: immunoSEQ multiplex PCR; the TCRdb copy retains only in-frame clones and omits some. This table holds around 69,000 clones, roughly 88% found once. The chain carries TRBV5-1 and TRBJ1-6; D may be TRBD1 (5 bases). The sequence was collected from a human donor in good health. Some clones in this sample may be carry-over from other donors' samples. The material sequenced was PBMCs. The chain's CDR3 is CASSLLGGTLDSPLHF. The CDR3 DNA reads TGCGCCAGCAGCTTATTGGGGGGGACTCTGGATTCACCCCTCCACTTT. Full variable domain (rest looked up from reference TRBV5-1 and TRBJ1-6): KAGVTQTPRYLIKTRGQQVTLSCSPISGHRSVSWYQQTPGQGLQFLFEYFSETQRNKGNFPGRFSGRQFSNSRSEMNVSTLELGDSALYLCASSLLGGTLDSPLHFGNGTRLTVT.